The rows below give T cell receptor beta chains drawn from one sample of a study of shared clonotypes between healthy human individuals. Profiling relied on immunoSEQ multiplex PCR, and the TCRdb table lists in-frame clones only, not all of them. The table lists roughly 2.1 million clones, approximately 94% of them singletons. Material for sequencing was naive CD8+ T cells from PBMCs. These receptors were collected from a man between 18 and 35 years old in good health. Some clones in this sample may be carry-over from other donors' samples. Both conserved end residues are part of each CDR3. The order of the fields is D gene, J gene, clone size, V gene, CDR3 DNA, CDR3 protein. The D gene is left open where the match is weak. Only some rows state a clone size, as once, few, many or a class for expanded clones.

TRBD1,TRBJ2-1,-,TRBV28,TGTGCCAGCAGTATACTCATGACAGGGTATGAGCAGTTCTTC,CASSILMTGYEQFF
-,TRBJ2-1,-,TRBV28,TGTGCCAGCAGTTTGCCCAGGGGCGGTGAGCAGTTCTTC,CASSLPRGGEQFF
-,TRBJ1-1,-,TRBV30,TGTGCCTGGAGTGTAGGAGGGAGTCGGGAAGCTTTCTTT,CAWSVGGSREAFF
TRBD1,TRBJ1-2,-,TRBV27,TGTGCCAGCAGTCCTAGACAGGGCCCTAACTATGGCTACACCTTC,CASSPRQGPNYGYTF
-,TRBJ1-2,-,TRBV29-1,TGCAGCGTTGTGACCCTCTATGGCTACACCTTC,CSVVTLYGYTF
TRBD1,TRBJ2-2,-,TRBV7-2,TGTGCCAGCAGATCACCTGGACAGGGCGCCGGGGAGCTGTTTTTT,CASRSPGQGAGELFF
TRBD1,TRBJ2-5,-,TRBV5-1,TGCGCCAGCAGCGCTGGACAGGGAGAGGGAAAGACCCAGTACTTC,CASSAGQGEGKTQYF
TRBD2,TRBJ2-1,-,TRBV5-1,TGCGCCAGCAGCTTGGAGGCCCTAGCGGTCAACAATGAGCAGTTCTTC,CASSLEALAVNNEQFF
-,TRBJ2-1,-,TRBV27,TGTGCCAGCAGGGGACTCCTTATTGACAATGAGCAGTTCTTC,CASRGLLIDNEQFF
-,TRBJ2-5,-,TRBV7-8,TGTGCCAGCAGCTTAGACCCTACAGGGCAAGAGACCCAGTACTTC,CASSLDPTGQETQYF
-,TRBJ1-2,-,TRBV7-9,TGTGCCAGCAGCTTAGCGGGGACGCTTCCTAACTATGGCTACACCTTC,CASSLAGTLPNYGYTF
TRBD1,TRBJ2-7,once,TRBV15,TGTGCCACCAGCAGATCCCTGACAGGGGGTAAGAGCTACGAGCAGTACTTC,CATSRSLTGGKSYEQYF
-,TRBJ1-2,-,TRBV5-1,TGCGCCAGCCCCAGGGCCAGCACCCTTGCGGCTAACTATGGCTACACCTTC,CASPRASTLAANYGYTF
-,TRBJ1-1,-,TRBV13,TGTGCCACTCACCGCGAAAGTGAGGAAGCTTTCTTT,CATHRESEEAFF
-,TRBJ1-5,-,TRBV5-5,TGTGCCAGCAGCTTGGGGGCCATGGGTCAGCCCCAGCATTTT,CASSLGAMGQPQHF
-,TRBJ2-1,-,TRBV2,TGTGCCAGCAGTGATCCGGCGGGGAGCTCCTACAATGAGCAGTTCTTC,CASSDPAGSSYNEQFF
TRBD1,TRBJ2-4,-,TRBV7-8,TGTGCCAGCAGCTTAGGGACAGGGCTCTTGGAGAGCATTCAGTACTTC,CASSLGTGLLESIQYF
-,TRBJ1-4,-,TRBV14,TGTGCCAGCAGCCAAACCGGTGGGGGAGAGAATGAAAAACTGTTTTTT,CASSQTGGGENEKLFF
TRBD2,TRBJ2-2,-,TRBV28,TGTGCCAGCAGAGGGCTAGCGGGAGACCCCGGGGAGCTGTTTTTT,CASRGLAGDPGELFF
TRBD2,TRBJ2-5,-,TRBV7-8,TGTGCCAGCAGCTTAGTTCTAGCGGGAGGCTGGCAAGAGACCCAGTACTTC,CASSLVLAGGWQETQYF
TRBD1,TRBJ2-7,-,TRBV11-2,TGTGCCAGCAGCTCGACAGGGCTAATCTACGAGCAGTACTTC,CASSSTGLIYEQYF
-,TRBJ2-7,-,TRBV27,TGTGCCAGCAGTTTCGGGGGAGGCTACGAGCAGTACTTC,CASSFGGGYEQYF
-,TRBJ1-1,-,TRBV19,TGTGCCAGTAGTATAGCGCCGAGTAACACTGAAGCTTTCTTT,CASSIAPSNTEAFF
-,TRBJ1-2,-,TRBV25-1,TGTGCCAGCAGCGGGGGAGGAGACGGCTACACCTTC,CASSGGGDGYTF
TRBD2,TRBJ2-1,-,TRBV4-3,TGCGCCAGCAGCCAGTATGTGGGGACTAGCGGGAGGGCCCTCGTGTACAATGAGCAGTTCTTC,CASSQYVGTSGRALVYNEQFF
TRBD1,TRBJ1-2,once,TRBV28,TGTGCCAGCAGTTTTGGAGGGGGCCGGGACTATGGCTACACCTTC,CASSFGGGRDYGYTF
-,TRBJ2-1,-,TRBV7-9,TGTGCCAGCAGCTTTCCGCGCAATGAGCAGTTCTTC,CASSFPRNEQFF
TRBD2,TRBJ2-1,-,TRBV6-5,TGTGCCAGCAGTTACGGGGCTAGCGGAGAAGAGCAGTTCTTC,CASSYGASGEEQFF
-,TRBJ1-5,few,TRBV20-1,TGCAGTGTACCAGGGGCCCAGCCCCAGCATTTT,CSVPGAQPQHF
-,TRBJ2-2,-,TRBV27,TGTGCCAGCAGTCGCGTATCCCCTGGGGAGCTGTTTTTT,CASSRVSPGELFF
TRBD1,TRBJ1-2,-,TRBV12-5,TGTGCTAGTGGTACCGGGACAGGAGGTCCCTATGGCTACACCTTC,CASGTGTGGPYGYTF
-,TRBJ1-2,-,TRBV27,TGTGCCAGCAGTTTAGCAGGTTCACATAGAGTGGTATATGGCTACACCTTC,CASSLAGSHRVVYGYTF
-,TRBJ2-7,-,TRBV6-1,TGTGCCAGCAGTGAACCCCGGGACATTTACGAGCAGTACTTC,CASSEPRDIYEQYF
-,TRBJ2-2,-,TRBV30,TGTGCCGCGGTAGGGGACGGGGAGCTGTTTTTT,CAAVGDGELFF
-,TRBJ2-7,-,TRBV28,TGTGCCAGCAGTTCTGATCGCCAGGACCTAAATTCCTACGAGCAGTACTTC,CASSSDRQDLNSYEQYF
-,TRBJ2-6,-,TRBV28,TGTGCCAGCACCCCGATGGGGATCTCTGGGGCCAACGTCCTGACTTTC,CASTPMGISGANVLTF
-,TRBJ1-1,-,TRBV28,TGTGCCAGCAGTTTTTACAGGGTCGAAGCTTTCTTT,CASSFYRVEAFF
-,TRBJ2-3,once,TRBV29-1,TGCAGCGTTGTGGGCGGAGCCGTTTCAGATACGCAGTATTTT,CSVVGGAVSDTQYF
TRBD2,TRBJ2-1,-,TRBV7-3,TGTGCCAGCAGCTCGGGACTACCATACAATGAGCAGTTCTTC,CASSSGLPYNEQFF
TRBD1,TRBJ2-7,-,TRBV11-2,TGTGCCAGCAGCCTGTACAGGGGAACCTACGAGCAGTACTTC,CASSLYRGTYEQYF
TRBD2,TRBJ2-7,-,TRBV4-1,TGCGCCAGCAGCCAGGAGCGGGGGAGCTCCTACGAGCAGTACTTC,CASSQERGSSYEQYF
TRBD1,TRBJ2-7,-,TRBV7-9,TGTGCCAGCAGCTACAGAGCCGGGACAGGGGGCGACGAGCAGTACTTC,CASSYRAGTGGDEQYF
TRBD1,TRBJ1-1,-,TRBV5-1,TGCGCCAGCAGCTTCACAGGGGGCTATTCCCCCACTGAAGCTTTCTTT,CASSFTGGYSPTEAFF
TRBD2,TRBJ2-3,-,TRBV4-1,TGCGCCAGCAGCCTTCCCAGGGGACTAGCGGAGCTGGGGGGGGCAGATACGCAGTATTTT,CASSLPRGLAELGGADTQYF
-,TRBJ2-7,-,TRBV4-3,TGCGCCAGCAGCCAAGGGGTGGCAGGGAGTATCGCCTACGAGCAGTACTTC,CASSQGVAGSIAYEQYF
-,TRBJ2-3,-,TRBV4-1,TGCGCCAGCAGAGAGCGTGGGGGCCTGCCAGATACGCAGTATTTT,CASRERGGLPDTQYF
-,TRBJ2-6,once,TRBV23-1,TGCGCCAGGTGTGGGGGGCCGACAAAATTCTCTGGGGCCAACGTCCTGACTTTC,CARCGGPTKFSGANVLTF
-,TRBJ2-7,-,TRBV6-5,TGTGCCAGCAGCCTCGGAAGCGAGCAGTACTTC,CASSLGSEQYF
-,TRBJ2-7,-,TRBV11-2,TGTGCCAGCAGCAGCAGAGGCTACGAGCAGTACTTC,CASSSRGYEQYF
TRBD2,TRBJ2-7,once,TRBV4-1,TGCGCCAGCAGCCAAGTTCGGAGCTTAGCGGGGGAGCAGTACTTC,CASSQVRSLAGEQYF
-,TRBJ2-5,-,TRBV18,TGTGCCAGCTCAGAGCAGGAGCACCTTCAAGAGACCCAGTACTTC,CASSEQEHLQETQYF
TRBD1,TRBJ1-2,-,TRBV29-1,TGCAGCGTTCGGACAGGGGATAGTGGCTACACCTTC,CSVRTGDSGYTF
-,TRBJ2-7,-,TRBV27,TGTGCCAGCAGTTTTAGGACAACCTACGAGCAGTACTTC,CASSFRTTYEQYF
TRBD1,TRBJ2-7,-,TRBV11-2,TGTGCCAGCAGCCCAGGATTCCGGACAGGGGGCAACGAGCAGTACTTC,CASSPGFRTGGNEQYF
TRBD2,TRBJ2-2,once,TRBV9,TGTGCCAGCAGCGTAGGCGGGAGTCGCACCGGGGAGCTGTTTTTT,CASSVGGSRTGELFF
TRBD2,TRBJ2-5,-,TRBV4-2,TGTGCCAGCAGCCAAAACCTAGCGGGAGGGAAGACCCAGTACTTC,CASSQNLAGGKTQYF
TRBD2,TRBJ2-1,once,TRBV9,TGTGCCAGCAGCACCGTAGCGGGAGTGTCCTCATTTGAGCAGTTCTTC,CASSTVAGVSSFEQFF
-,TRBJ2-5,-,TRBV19,TGTGCCAGTAGTATAGCGGGGACCCAAGAGACCCAGTACTTC,CASSIAGTQETQYF
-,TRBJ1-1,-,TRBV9,TGTGCCAGCAGCCCTATGGGACCTGGGAACACTGAAGCTTTCTTT,CASSPMGPGNTEAFF